This T cell receptor beta chain was found in a study of PD-1 blockade in classical Hodgkin lymphoma. Overall study findings and caveats: The study found complete responders had baseline diversity similar to newly diagnosed patients. There remain no defined causes for the repertoire differences, which possibly reflect disease activity or prior therapy. Reported baseline diversity: healthy donors highest, relapsed/refractory patients lowest. TCR diversity rose significantly by C4D1 in CD4+ but not CD8+ cells.

As concerns this clone: What it recognizes is unknown.

There was relapse after autologous stem cell transplantation in every patient, and there was variation in brentuximab vedotin exposure. Sequencing used immunoSEQ multiplex PCR; TCRdb keeps in-frame clones, though not all of them. The table shows over 10,000 clones, with 80% to 85% occurring only once. The CDR3 loop spans 15 amino acids. With V trimmed by 3 bases and J by 0 bases, 0 bases remained unmatched. Germline V gene lookup returns CDR1 SGDLS and CDR2 YYNGEE. The chain joins TRBV9 to TRBJ2-1; TRBD2 aligns across 10 bases. The sample in question was peripheral blood mononuclear cells (PBMCs), obtained at baseline. The TCR sequence derives from a human donor with classical Hodgkin lymphoma. The CDR3 nucleotides are TGTGCCAGCAGCGCTAGCGGGAGCTCCTACAATGAGCAGTTCTTC. This translates into CASSASGSSYNEQFF.